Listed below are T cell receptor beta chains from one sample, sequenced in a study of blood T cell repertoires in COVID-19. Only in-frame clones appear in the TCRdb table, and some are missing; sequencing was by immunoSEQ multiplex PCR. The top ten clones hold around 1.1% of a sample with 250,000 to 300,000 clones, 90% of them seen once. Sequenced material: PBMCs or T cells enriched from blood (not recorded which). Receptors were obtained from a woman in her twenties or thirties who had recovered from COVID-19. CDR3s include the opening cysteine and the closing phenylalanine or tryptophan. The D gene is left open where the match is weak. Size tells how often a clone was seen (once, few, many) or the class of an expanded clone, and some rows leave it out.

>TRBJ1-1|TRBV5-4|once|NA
CASRGRGGTEAFF
TGTGCCAGCAGGGGACGGGGAGGGACTGAAGCTTTCTTT
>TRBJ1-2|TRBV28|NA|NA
CASSFRGNGYTF
TGTGCCAGCAGTTTCCGGGGGAATGGCTACACCTTC
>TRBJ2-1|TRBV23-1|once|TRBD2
CASSPVAGVSVDEQFF
TGCGCCAGCAGTCCGGTAGCGGGAGTCTCAGTGGATGAGCAGTTCTTC
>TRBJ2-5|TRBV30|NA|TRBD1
CAWNGAGGQTQYF
TGTGCCTGGAATGGGGCAGGGGGACAGACCCAGTACTTC
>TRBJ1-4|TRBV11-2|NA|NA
CASSLGKYSTNEKLFF
TGTGCCAGCAGCTTGGGCAAATACTCAACTAATGAAAAACTGTTTTTT
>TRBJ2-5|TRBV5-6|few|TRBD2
CASSPPEGLAGVGTQYF
TGTGCCAGCAGCCCACCCGAGGGTCTAGCGGGAGTTGGGACCCAGTACTTC
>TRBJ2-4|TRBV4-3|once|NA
CASSQLLGRTNIQYF
TGCGCCAGCAGCCAATTGTTGGGGCGTACGAACATTCAGTACTTC
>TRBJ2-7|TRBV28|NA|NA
CASRTTGLPPYEQYF
TGTGCCAGCAGGACTACAGGGTTGCCACCCTACGAGCAGTACTTC
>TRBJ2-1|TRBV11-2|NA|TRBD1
CASFEGANDRSYNEQFF
TGTGCCAGCTTCGAGGGGGCAAATGATAGGTCCTACAATGAGCAGTTCTTC
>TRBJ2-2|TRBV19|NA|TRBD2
CASSMASGRITGELFF
TGTGCCAGTAGTATGGCTAGCGGGAGGATCACCGGGGAGCTGTTTTTT
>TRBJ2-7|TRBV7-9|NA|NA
CASSPDRGTGTFNEQYF
TGTGCCAGCAGCCCCGATCGCGGGACGGGGACCTTCAACGAGCAGTACTTC
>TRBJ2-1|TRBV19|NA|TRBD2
CASSTGLAVFNEQFF
TGTGCCAGTAGTACCGGACTAGCGGTTTTTAATGAGCAGTTCTTC
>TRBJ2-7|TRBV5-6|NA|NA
CASSPWRAGKTNEQYF
TGTGCCAGCAGCCCCTGGAGGGCAGGGAAAACCAACGAGCAGTACTTC
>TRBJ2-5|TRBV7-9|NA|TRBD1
CASAPLIGSRDRAQETQYF
TGTGCCAGCGCCCCTTTGATAGGGTCACGCGACAGGGCCCAAGAGACCCAGTACTTC
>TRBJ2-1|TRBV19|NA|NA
CASSIGVRDSPYNEQFF
TGTGCCAGTAGTATAGGAGTGCGGGACAGCCCTTACAATGAGCAGTTCTTC
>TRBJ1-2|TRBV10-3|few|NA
CASNGRGDYGYTF
TGTGCCTCAAACGGCAGGGGTGACTATGGCTACACCTTC
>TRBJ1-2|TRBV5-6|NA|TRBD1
CASSGGQETYGYTF
TGTGCCAGCAGCGGGGGACAGGAAACCTATGGCTACACCTTC
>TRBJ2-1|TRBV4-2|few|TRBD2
CASSQGRPGLAGSYNEQFF
TGTGCCAGCAGCCAAGGGAGACCGGGACTAGCGGGTTCCTACAATGAGCAGTTCTTC
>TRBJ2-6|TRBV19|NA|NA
CASSIGEEGSGANVLTF
TGTGCCAGTAGTATCGGGGAGGAAGGCTCTGGGGCCAACGTCCTGACTTTC
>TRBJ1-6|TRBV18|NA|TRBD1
CASSKRQGGDASPLHF
TGTGCCAGCTCAAAGAGACAGGGAGGAGACGCATCACCCCTCCACTTT
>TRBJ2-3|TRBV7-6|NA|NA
CASSQRGAPLSTDTQYF
TGTGCCAGCAGCCAAAGGGGTGCGCCCCTATCAACAGATACGCAGTATTTT
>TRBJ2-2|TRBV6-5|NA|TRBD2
CASSLKSGRSTGELFF
TGTGCCAGCAGTTTAAAAAGCGGGAGGAGTACCGGGGAGCTGTTTTTT